The 22 T cell receptor beta chains presented below share a single source sample, sequenced in a study of T-cell memory formation after mild COVID-19. A single record per CDR3 protein comes from TCRdb applying MiXCR to the 5' RACE reads. The sample comprises around 530,000 distinct CDR3 sequences, about 20% of which are singletons, and 7% to 9% rests with the top ten. Sequenced input: PBMCs or a T cell subset sorted from them (not recorded which). Receptors were obtained from an adult woman who had mild COVID-19 (a few samples of this study predate the infection). Cell type and time point are not known.

This clonotype was seen a handful of times. The rearrangement joins TRBV29-1 to TRBJ2-1; D is undetermined. There are 11 residues in the CDR3. V gave up 2 bases and J gave up 5 bases, with 4 bases separating them. Per the germline V gene, CDR1 is SQVTM and CDR2 is ANQGSEA. Here the CDR3 reads CSVESNNEQFF. In nucleotides, the CDR3 is TGCAGCGTTGAAAGTAACAATGAGCAGTTCTTC.

This clonotype was detected a few times. The rearrangement uses TRBV11-3 and TRBJ1-1; D not certain. The V end lost 5 bases, the J end lost 7 bases, and 11 bases lay between the germline ends. Germline loops: CDR1 SGHNT, CDR2 YENEEA. The CDR3 runs to 12 residues. The CDR3 loop reads CASSRVGGEAFF. The DNA for the CDR3 is TGTGCCAGCAGCCGCGTGGGAGGTGAAGCTTTCTTT.

The genes are TRBV7-2 and TRBJ1-1; tentative D call: TRBD1 (5 bases). V lost 4 bases to trimming and J lost 0 bases, with 12 bases between them. The CDR3 is made up of 15 amino acids. Germline CDR1 reads SGHTA; CDR2 reads FQGNSA. The chain's CDR3 is CASSSGPGMNTEAFF. For the CDR3, the DNA is TGTGCCAGCAGCTCAGGGCCGGGAATGAACACTGAAGCTTTCTTT.

In its sample, this clonotype was seen once. The gene calls are TRBV9 and TRBJ2-3; 10 positions agree with TRBD2. The CDR3 loop spans 18 amino acids. The trim removed 3 bases at V and 7 bases at J, leaving 17 bases unmatched. Germline lookup yields CDR1 SGDLS and CDR2 YYNGEE. CDR3 protein: CASSAPREAGGPLNTQYF. Written as DNA, the CDR3 is TGTGCCAGCAGCGCGCCCCGGGAAGCGGGAGGGCCATTAAATACGCAGTATTTT.

The chain uses TRBV6-1 and TRBJ1-2; tentative D call: TRBD1 (5 bases). There are 14 residues in the CDR3. Germline CDR1 is MNHNS and CDR2 is SASEGT. Trimming removed 8 bases from V and 5 bases from J, with 18 bases in between. The CDR3 loop reads CASQQGPEPYGYTF. The CDR3 DNA follows: TGTGCCAGCCAGCAGGGCCCGGAGCCATATGGCTACACCTTC.

This clonotype was counted a few times. V usage is TRBV12-3 or TRBV12-4 and J usage is TRBJ1-1; D not certain. V lost 6 bases and J lost 0, with 11 bases in between. The CDR3 totals 14 residues. CDR3 coding DNA: TGTGCCAGCAGCGCCCGGGCCCTGAACACTGAAGCTTTCTTT. Its protein product is CASSARALNTEAFF.

This chain joins TRBV11-2 and TRBJ2-2, with D perhaps being TRBD1 or TRBD2 (5 bases each). V was cut by 1 base and J by 0 bases, with 9 bases left in between. CDR1 SGHAT and CDR2 FQNNGV come from the germline V gene. This CDR3 contains 16 residues. The CDR3 reads CASSLVRGANTGELFF. The CDR3 nucleotides are TGTGCCAGCAGCTTAGTTCGGGGCGCGAACACCGGGGAGCTGTTTTTT.

This clonotype has just a few counts. V gene TRBV10-3 combines with J gene TRBJ1-1; D is undetermined. CDR1 and CDR2 from the germline V gene are ENHRY and SYGVKD. The CDR3 is 13 amino acids. V dropped 2 bases and J dropped 11 bases, with 15 bases sitting between them. DNA for the CDR3: TGTGCCATCAGTGAGGCAACAGCTGACGCGGCTTTCTTT. It translates to CAISEATADAAFF.

This clonotype came up many times. The chain combines TRBV27 with TRBJ1-1; no clear D gene. Looked up from germline, CDR1 is MNHEY and CDR2 is SMNVEV (reference sequence). This CDR3 comprises 13 residues. The germline V and J ends were trimmed by 0 bases and 1 base, with 3 bases remaining between them. The chain's CDR3 is CASSLSRNTEAFF. DNA of the CDR3: TGTGCCAGCAGTTTATCGAGGAACACTGAAGCTTTCTTT.

The rearrangement joins TRBV6-6 to TRBJ2-1; D gene uncertain. This CDR3 has 13 residues. The V gene's germline CDR1 is MNHNY and CDR2 SVGAGI (reference sequence). CDR3 region: CAGRQASYNEQFF. CDR3 nucleotides: TGTGCTGGGCGCCAGGCCTCCTACAATGAGCAGTTCTTC.

There are a few counts of this clonotype. The genes are TRBV11-1 and TRBJ2-1; 9 nucleotides align to TRBD1. Germline V lookup: CDR1 SGHAT, CDR2 FQDESV (reference sequence). V lost 5 bases to trimming and J lost 5 bases; unmatched junction nucleotides: 7. The CDR3 sequence is 15 residues long. For the CDR3, the DNA is TGTGCCAGCAGCCTAACTAGGACAGGGGACAATGAGCAGTTCTTC. Its translation: CASSLTRTGDNEQFF.

This clonotype was counted only a few times. The chain employs TRBV12-3 or TRBV12-4 and TRBJ2-7; D unresolved. The CDR3 runs 14 residues. V was pared by 5 bases and J by 2 bases, with 13 bases between. The CDR3 coding sequence is TGTGCCAGCAGTCCCCCCAGCGAGCCCTACGAGCAGTACTTC. Protein: CASSPPSEPYEQYF.

In the case of this clonotype: The junction departs from germline at one end; a sequencing error may be responsible. The rearrangement uses TRBV6-6 and TRBJ2-2; D call uncertain. Germline lookup yields CDR1 MNHNY and CDR2 SVGAGI (reference sequence). The CDR3 runs 14 residues. The CDR3 loop is CDSSSPDRTGELFF. The CDR3 bases are TGTGACAGCAGTTCCCCGGACCGCACCGGGGAGCTGTTTTTT.

This clonotype has a count of ten or more. This chain joins TRBV7-9 and TRBJ2-3, with 8 bases identical to TRBD2. The CDR3 consists of 15 residues. The germline V gene encodes CDR1 SEHNR and CDR2 FQNEAQ (reference sequence). Trimming at V came to 6 bases and at J to 0 bases, leaving 5 bases not matched to a gene. In DNA, the CDR3 is TGTGCCAGCAGTTTAACGGGAGGGAGCACAGATACGCAGTATTTT. This sequence encodes CASSLTGGSTDTQYF.

This clonotype was recorded at least ten times. The rearrangement joins TRBV18 to TRBJ2-2, with unresolved D. V dropped 3 bases and J dropped 6 bases, with 5 bases sitting between them. CDR1 KGHSH and CDR2 LQKENI come from the germline V gene. This CDR3 spans 12 amino acids. The CDR3 loop is CASSPPSGELFF. The CDR3, as DNA: TGTGCCAGCTCACCGCCGTCCGGGGAGCTGTTTTTT.

This clonotype was observed a handful of times. The V and J genes are TRBV6-5 and TRBJ2-7; D gene unclear. The germline V gene encodes CDR1 MNHEY and CDR2 SVGAGI. The CDR3 sequence is 16 residues long. V was trimmed by 6 bases and J by 3 bases, leaving 21 bases between them. The CDR3 sequence is CASRKSYSEPNYEQYF. Written as DNA, the CDR3 is TGTGCCAGCAGAAAATCATACTCGGAACCTAACTACGAGCAGTACTTC.

This clonotype was observed a handful of times. The CDR3 protein is CASRDRGDSPLHF. In DNA, the CDR3 is TGTGCCAGCAGAGACAGGGGAGATTCACCCCTCCACTTT. The V gene is TRBV12-3 or TRBV12-4, the J gene TRBJ1-6; 8 bases line up with TRBD1. Trimming cost V 6 bases and J 8 bases; bases outside gene matches: 3. The CDR3 consists of 13 residues.

The chain couples TRBV5-4 to TRBJ2-3; TRBD2 aligns across 8 bases. The CDR3 has 12 residues. The V gene's germline CDR1 is SGHNT and CDR2 YYREEE (reference sequence). V gave up 0 bases and J gave up 13 bases; unmatched junction bases: 4. This chain's CDR3 is CASSLELAAEYF. Written as DNA, the CDR3 is TGTGCCAGCAGCTTGGAACTAGCGGCAGAGTATTTT.

This clonotype has just a few counts. The rearrangement uses TRBV5-1 and TRBJ2-6; TRBD2 might be the D (6 bases). Per the germline V gene, CDR1 is SGHRS and CDR2 is YFSETQ. The V end lost 7 bases, the J end lost 0 bases, and 17 bases lay between the germline ends. The length of the CDR3 is 17 residues. The CDR3 sequence: CASVPLAGSSGANVLTF. In DNA form, the CDR3 reads TGCGCCAGCGTACCTCTCGCGGGGAGCTCTGGGGCCAACGTCCTGACTTTC.

The V and J genes are TRBV29-1 and TRBJ1-1; D is unclear. Germline V gives CDR1 SQVTM, CDR2 ANQGSEA. Trimming left V 4 bases short and J 2 bases short, with 14 bases between. The CDR3 totals 14 residues. The CDR3 protein is CSVVEFWGNTEAFF. The CDR3 DNA reads as TGCAGCGTTGTGGAGTTTTGGGGAAACACTGAAGCTTTCTTT.

This clonotype was detected a few times. The genes are TRBV20-1 and TRBJ2-7, with 9 nucleotides matching TRBD2. V was pared by 6 bases and J by 3 bases, with 9 bases of the junction left unmatched. Per germline, CDR1 DFQATT and CDR2 SNEGSKA (reference sequence). The CDR3 has 14 amino acids. The DNA for the CDR3 is TGCAGTGCCCTCGGACTAGCGAACCTCTACGAGCAGTACTTC. Amino acid sequence: CSALGLANLYEQYF.

This clonotype was detected a few times. The chain joins TRBV12-3 or TRBV12-4 to TRBJ1-1, with a tentative D call TRBD1 (5 bases). The CDR3 length is 16 residues. Trimming pared 3 bases from V and 1 base from J, leaving 15 bases between. The CDR3: CASSLGGGGKNTEAFF. As DNA, the CDR3 is TGTGCCAGCAGTTTGGGGGGGGGAGGCAAGAACACTGAAGCTTTCTTT.